One and the same sample provided the 2 T cell receptor beta chains below, sequenced in a study of CD8 T cells in Susac syndrome. Random hexamers were used to reverse transcribe roughly 0.5 to 1 ug of RNA. TCRdb reprocessed the immunoSEQ multiplex PCR reads with MiXCR, giving one entry per CDR3 protein. The data hold 120,000 to 150,000 distinct CDR3 sequences, with 94% observed a single time. Material for sequencing was CD8+ T cells from PBMCs. These receptors all come from a human donor in good health.

The genes are TRBV7-9 and TRBJ2-3, with 7 bases aligning to TRBD2. Germline values: CDR1 SEHNR, CDR2 FQNEAQ (reference sequence). V lost 3 bases to trimming and J lost 6 bases; unmatched junction nucleotides: 9. This CDR3 spans 15 amino acids. The CDR3 sequence: CASSLEAGLLDTQYF. CDR3 DNA sequence: TGTGCCAGCAGCTTGGAGGCGGGACTACTCGATACGCAGTATTTT.

V gene TRBV11-2 combines with J gene TRBJ1-1; weak D call: TRBD1 (6 bases). Trimming shortened V by 5 bases and J by 4 bases, and 17 bases separated the two germline ends. This CDR3 region has 15 residues. The germline gives CDR1 SGHAT, CDR2 FQNNGV. CDR3 in DNA: TGTGCCAGCAGCCCCGGCCGGGGGCTGGGCACTGAAGCTTTCTTT. Translating it yields CASSPGRGLGTEAFF.